The present T cell receptor (beta chain) was sequenced within a study of CD8+CD57+ T cells in acquired aplastic anemia. Study context: DNA per sorted CD4+ or CD8+ sample ranged 0.2 to 27.4 ug, averaging 3.2 ug. Broader study findings: Patients showed no significant difference from controls in CD8+ Simpson's diversity. Between patients and controls, over 25 CD8+ CDR3 sequences were found in common.

Genomic DNA templated the TCR beta VDJ and CDR3 profiling. TCRdb itself ran the reads through MiXCR, one entry per CDR3 protein. This repertoire shows some 150,000 distinct CDR3 sequences, 40% to 50% found once; its top ten account for approximately 1%. On this clonotype: Antigen: not known.

It was patients with CD8+CD57+ cell expansion by flow cytometry who were chosen for sequencing. Severe acquired aplastic anemia was present in every patient. CDR3 length equals 10 residues. Germline CDR1 and CDR2: LNHDA and SQIVND (reference sequence). Trimming took 7 bases from V and 7 from J, leaving 7 bases between them. The receptor's source is a human donor with aplastic anemia. The specimen was sorted CD4+, CD8+, or CD8+CD57+ T cells (not recorded which) from PBMCs. This chain connects TRBV19 to TRBJ1-1; D is unclear. The CDR3 protein is CASKDGEAFF. CDR3 sequence (DNA): TGTGCCAGTAAGGACGGTGAAGCTTTCTTT.